The 11 T cell receptor beta chains below all came from one sample that was sequenced in a study of beta chain features in type 1 diabetes. Study-wide findings and caveats: Type 1 diabetes patients had TCRB CDR3s that were shorter (moderately but significantly so) in all four CD4+ subsets.

TCRB transcripts that were expressed got sequenced, as all of the isolated RNA had been reverse transcribed. TCRdb keeps only in-frame clones here, not all; method: immunoSEQ multiplex PCR. This table holds 240,000 or so clones, around 21% found once. These receptors' targets are unknown. Sequenced input: naive CD4+ T cells from blood. The receptors were gathered from a woman in her forties with type 1 diabetes.

The gene calls are TRBV7-9 and TRBJ2-7; no clear D gene. This CDR3 region has 12 residues. V lost 3 bases and J lost 5, with 8 bases in between. Germline values: CDR1 SEHNR, CDR2 FQNEAQ (reference sequence). CDR3 nucleotide sequence: TGTGCCAGCAGCTTGATAGTGAACGAGCAGTACTTC. Translating gives CASSLIVNEQYF.

The rearrangement joins TRBV30 to TRBJ1-1; TRBD1 is a possible D gene (6 bases). V lost 8 bases and J lost 7, with 32 bases in between. CDR1 and CDR2 from the germline V gene are GTSNPN and SVGIG (reference sequence). The CDR3 is 17 residues long. CDR3 protein: CAHESPRGGRGVREAFF. CDR3 coding DNA: TGTGCCCATGAAAGCCCCCGTGGGGGCCGGGGGGTTCGTGAAGCTTTCTTT.

The V gene is TRBV28, the J gene TRBJ2-1, with D maybe TRBD2 (5 bases). From germline, CDR1 is MDHEN and CDR2 SYDVKM. There are 14 residues in the CDR3. The V end was cut by 7 bases, the J end by 3 bases, with 13 bases between. In nucleotides, the CDR3 is TGTGCCAGCATCGAGGGAAGTAACTACAATGAGCAGTTCTTC. Its protein is CASIEGSNYNEQFF.

This clone was observed a few times. This chain links TRBV27 with TRBJ1-4; no reliable D call. This CDR3 has 16 amino acids. The V gene's germline CDR1 is MNHEY and CDR2 SMNVEV (reference sequence). The V and J ends lost 3 bases and 4 bases respectively, with 15 bases between them. The CDR3, as DNA: TGTGCCAGCAGTTTCCGTCGGGGAGTTGATAATGAAAAACTGTTTTTT. Amino acids: CASSFRRGVDNEKLFF.

The V call is TRBV19, the J call TRBJ1-2; D uncertain. V lost 7 bases and J 0 bases, leaving 12 bases between the germline ends. The CDR3 is made up of 14 amino acids. Germline CDR1 LNHDA, CDR2 SQIVND (reference sequence). CDR3 coding DNA: TGTGCCAGTACCTCCCTCGGGACTAACTATGGCTACACCTTC. Its protein product is CASTSLGTNYGYTF.

The CDR3 loop reads CSVERGSHNEQFF. The CDR3, as DNA: TGCAGCGTTGAAAGGGGAAGCCACAATGAGCAGTTCTTC. This chain connects TRBV29-1 to TRBJ2-1, with TRBD1 as a possible D gene (5 bases). Germline-derived CDR1 and CDR2 are SQVTM and ANQGSEA. CDR3 length: 13 amino acids. V was cut by 2 bases and J by 5 bases, with 10 bases left in between.

The sample holds a few counts of this clone. The CDR3 sequence: CASSSGTPYADNTGELFF. The CDR3 DNA is TGCGCCAGCAGCTCCGGGACTCCCTACGCGGATAACACCGGGGAGCTGTTTTTT. The chain joins TRBV5-1 to TRBJ2-2, with D possibly being TRBD2 (6 bases). The CDR3 sequence is 18 residues long. Trimming shortened V by 3 bases and J by 2 bases, and 20 bases separated the two germline ends. Germline V gives CDR1 SGHRS, CDR2 YFSETQ.

This chain connects TRBV30 to TRBJ1-5, with D possibly matching TRBD1 (5 bases). Per the germline V gene, CDR1 is GTSNPN and CDR2 is SVGIG (reference sequence). This CDR3 comprises 11 residues. V was shortened by 5 bases and J by 7 bases, with 9 bases between the two germline ends. CDR3 region: CAWAQGQPQHF. The CDR3 DNA reads TGTGCCTGGGCTCAGGGCCAGCCCCAGCATTTT.

The chain carries TRBV9 and TRBJ2-1; D is perhaps TRBD2 (6 bases). The germline V and J ends were trimmed by 0 bases and 10 bases, with 17 bases remaining between them. Looked up from germline, CDR1 is SGDLS and CDR2 is YYNGEE. The CDR3 is 15 residues long. The CDR3 is CASSVALAGSGEQFF. The CDR3 DNA is TGTGCCAGCAGCGTAGCACTAGCAGGGAGTGGGGAGCAGTTCTTC.

This clone has just a few counts. The chain links TRBV28 to TRBJ2-3; the D gene is possibly TRBD1 (5 bases). The CDR3 contains 14 residues. Germline CDR1 and CDR2: MDHEN and SYDVKM. The V end was cut by 5 bases, the J end by 3 bases, with 12 bases between. The CDR3 spells CASSLSKGTDTQYF. The CDR3 DNA reads TGTGCCAGCAGTCTCAGCAAGGGGACAGATACGCAGTATTTT.

This clone was observed a single time. The chain is built from TRBV29-1 and TRBJ1-1; perhaps TRBD1 as D (5 bases). The CDR3 loop spans 13 amino acids. V lost 4 bases and J lost 4, with 13 bases in between. Germline V lookup: CDR1 SQVTM, CDR2 ANQGSEA. In nucleotides, the CDR3 is TGCAGCGTTGTGGTCATTGGGGCCACTGAAGCTTTCTTT. This translates into CSVVVIGATEAFF.